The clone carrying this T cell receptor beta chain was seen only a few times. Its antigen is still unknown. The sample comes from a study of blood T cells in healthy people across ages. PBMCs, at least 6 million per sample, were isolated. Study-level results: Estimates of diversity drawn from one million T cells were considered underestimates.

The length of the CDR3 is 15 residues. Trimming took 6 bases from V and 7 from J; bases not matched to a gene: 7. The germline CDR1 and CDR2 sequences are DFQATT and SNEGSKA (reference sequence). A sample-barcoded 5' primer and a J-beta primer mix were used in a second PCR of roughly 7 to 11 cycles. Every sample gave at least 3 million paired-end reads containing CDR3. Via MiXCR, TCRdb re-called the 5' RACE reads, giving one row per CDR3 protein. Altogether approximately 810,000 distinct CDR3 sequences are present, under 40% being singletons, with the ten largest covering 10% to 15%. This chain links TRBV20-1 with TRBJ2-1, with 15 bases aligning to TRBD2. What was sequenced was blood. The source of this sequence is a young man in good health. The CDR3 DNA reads TGCAGTGCCCTTCCGGGGACTAGCGGGGGGAATGAGCAGTTCTTC. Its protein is CSALPGTSGGNEQFF.